The 10 T cell receptor beta chains presented below share a single source sample, sequenced in a study of T cell repertoires in cytomegalovirus infection. Their specific antigens are unknown. TCRdb recomputed calls from the reads with MiXCR, one row per CDR3 protein. The sample consists of approximately 990,000 distinct CDR3 sequences, around 29% of them appearing once. The sequences come from cultured CD8+ T cells from PBMCs, collected from culture after CMV antigen stimulation. The receptors derive from a human donor in good health (CMV status not recorded). Some clones in this sample may be carry-over from other donors' samples.

This clonotype was counted many times. The chain uses TRBV7-6 and TRBJ2-1; 7 bases agree with TRBD2. Germline V CDR1 and CDR2: SGHVS, FNYEAQ. This CDR3 has 14 amino acids. V gave up 2 bases and J gave up 5 bases; unmatched junction bases: 3. CDR3 bases: TGTGCCAGCAGCTTACCTAGCGGAAACAATGAGCAGTTCTTC. Encoded protein: CASSLPSGNNEQFF.

This clonotype has a count of ten or more. The chain uses TRBV7-8 and TRBJ1-1; D call uncertain. CDR1 and CDR2 from the germline V gene are SGHVS and FQNEAQ. V lost 5 bases and J 2 bases, leaving 6 bases between the germline ends. The CDR3 sequence is 12 residues long. The CDR3 protein is CASSTDNTEAFF. The DNA of the CDR3 is TGTGCCAGCAGCACAGATAACACTGAAGCTTTCTTT.

The rearrangement links TRBV4-1 to TRBJ2-3, with 10 bases aligning to TRBD2. V lost 2 bases and J lost 5; bases outside the gene matches: 10. The germline V gene has CDR1 MGHRA and CDR2 YSYEKL. The CDR3 consists of 17 residues. The CDR3 coding sequence is TGCGCCAGCAGCCAATATACCAGCGGGGGGGCCGAAGATACGCAGTATTTT. This gives the protein CASSQYTSGGAEDTQYF.

The genes are TRBV27 and TRBJ2-7; D may match TRBD1 or TRBD2 (5 bases each). Germline V CDR1 and CDR2: MNHEY, SMNVEV (reference sequence). Trimming stripped 2 bases from V and 0 bases from J, with 14 bases between. CDR3 length: 16 amino acids. The CDR3 DNA is TGTGCCAGCAGTTTAGCTGGGACCGATAGCTCCTACGAGCAGTACTTC. Its protein is CASSLAGTDSSYEQYF.

This clonotype has a handful of counts. The chain is built from TRBV5-1 and TRBJ2-3, with D possibly being TRBD1 or TRBD2 (6 bases each). The CDR3 loop spans 15 amino acids. Germline values: CDR1 SGHRS, CDR2 YFSETQ. V was clipped by 4 bases and J by 2 bases, with 14 bases between them. The CDR3 DNA is TGCGCCAGCAGCCCGTGGGGGGCATCCACAGATACGCAGTATTTT. The encoded protein is CASSPWGASTDTQYF. The full variable domain, rest sourced from reference TRBV5-1 and TRBJ2-3, is KAGVTQTPRYLIKTRGQQVTLSCSPISGHRSVSWYQQTPGQGLQFLFEYFSETQRNKGNFPGRFSGRQFSNSRSEMNVSTLELGDSALYLCASSPWGASTDTQYFGPGTRLTVL.

In its sample, this clonotype was seen a few times. The chain has TRBV5-8 and TRBJ2-7; D unclear. Germline CDR1 reads SGHTS; CDR2 reads YDEGEE. The CDR3 runs 12 residues. The germline V and J ends were trimmed by 6 bases and 6 bases, with 13 bases remaining between them. The chain's CDR3 is CASTYSWSEQYV. DNA for the CDR3: TGTGCCAGCACCTACAGCTGGAGCGAGCAGTACGTC.

The rearrangement uses TRBV7-6 and TRBJ1-2; D is possibly TRBD1 (5 bases). V lost 5 bases, J lost 4 bases, and 17 bases lay in between. Germline-derived CDR1 and CDR2 are SGHVS and FNYEAQ. The CDR3 runs 15 residues. The CDR3 DNA follows: TGTGCCAGCAGCAGGGACCCACAGAGTGGCTATGGCTACACCTTC. It yields the protein CASSRDPQSGYGYTF. Drawing the rest from reference TRBV7-6 and TRBJ1-2, the complete variable domain is GAGVSQSPRYKVTKRGQDVALRCDPISGHVSLYWYRQALGQGPEFLTYFNYEAQQDKSGLPNDRFSAERPEGSISTLTIQRTEQRDSAMYRCASSRDPQSGYGYTFGSGTRLTVV.

V is TRBV9 and J is TRBJ1-2; 8 nucleotides line up with TRBD1. The V and J ends lost 4 bases and 0 bases, in that order; junction bases with no gene match: 8. Germline CDR1 reads SGDLS; CDR2 reads YYNGEE. This CDR3 region has 16 residues. CDR3 residues: CASSLPDREANYGYTF. CDR3 coding DNA: TGTGCCAGCAGCCTGCCGGACAGGGAAGCTAACTATGGCTACACCTTC. The full variable domain, with the rest looked up from reference TRBV9 and TRBJ1-2, is DSGVTQTPKHLITATGQRVTLRCSPRSGDLSVYWYQQSLDQGLQFLIQYYNGEERAKGNILERFSAQQFPDLHSELNLSSLELGDSALYFCASSLPDREANYGYTFGSGTRLTVV.

Remarks on this clonotype: It may be a read error: a sequence one base away is much more abundant. J is TRBJ1-1 and V is TRBV7-6; tentative D call: TRBD1 (5 bases). The CDR3 loop spans 15 amino acids. Germline lookup yields CDR1 SGHVS and CDR2 FNYEAQ. CDR3 bases: TGTGCCAACAGCTTATCAGCAGGGAGTGGTACTGAAGCTTTCTTT. Amino acids: CANSLSAGSGTEAFF.

The genes are TRBV6-5 and TRBJ2-1; D may be TRBD1 or TRBD2 (5 bases each). Per the germline V gene, CDR1 is MNHEY and CDR2 is SVGAGI. This CDR3 spans 14 amino acids. With 6 bases removed from V and 4 bases from J, the gap between germline ends came to 13 bases. In DNA, the CDR3 is TGTGCCAGCAGGAGGGGCCTGGGTTACAATGAGCAGTTCTTC. This sequence encodes CASRRGLGYNEQFF.